Following are 21 T cell receptor beta chains from one sample sequenced in a study of STAT5B mutations in CD4+ large granular lymphocyte leukemia. Repertoires were generated with immunoSEQ multiplex PCR, while TCRdb's copy carries only in-frame clones and drops some. The sample shows about 38,000 clones, approximately 85% of them seen only once. The sample was CD4+ T cells from blood buffy coats. These receptors originate from a human donor in good health.

The chain combines TRBV30 with TRBJ2-2; D gene uncertain. The CDR3 has 13 residues. Germline values: CDR1 GTSNPN, CDR2 SVGIG (reference sequence). V was shortened by 2 bases and J by 6 bases, with 10 bases between the two germline ends. The CDR3 spells CAWSSGRAGELFF. The CDR3 nucleotides read TGTGCCTGGAGTTCGGGTCGGGCCGGGGAGCTGTTTTTT.

V gene TRBV5-1 combines with J gene TRBJ2-2; perhaps TRBD2 as D (5 bases). Deletions cut 9 bases from V and 0 bases from J, with 12 bases between. The CDR3 extends over 14 amino acids. CDR1 is SGHRS, CDR2 YFSETQ, per germline. CDR3 coding DNA: TGCGCCACCAGGAGAGGGCCGAACACCGGGGAGCTGTTTTTT. It yields the protein CATRRGPNTGELFF.

This clone was detected a few times. The chain combines TRBV7-2 with TRBJ1-5; unclear D gene. CDR1 and CDR2 from the germline V gene are SGHTA and FQGNSA. The CDR3 is 12 amino acids. The V gene lost 1 base and the J gene lost 7 bases, with 5 bases spanning the gap. CDR3 in amino acids: CASSLGDQPQHF. The CDR3 DNA reads TGTGCCAGCAGCTTAGGTGACCAGCCCCAGCATTTT.

V and J are TRBV10-3 and TRBJ1-2; D call uncertain. CDR1 and CDR2 from the germline V gene are ENHRY and SYGVKD. The CDR3 length is 13 residues. Trimming removed 10 bases at V and 2 bases at J, with 14 bases between. The CDR3 DNA sequence: TGTGCCACCCTCCGGCAAGGGAACTATGGCTACACCTTC. This sequence encodes CATLRQGNYGYTF.

The rearrangement joins TRBV6-1 to TRBJ2-2; 8 bases align to TRBD2. The V segment lost 7 bases and the J segment 9 bases; nucleotides outside the gene matches: 10. CDR1 and CDR2 (germline): MNHNS, SASEGT. This CDR3 has 14 residues. CDR3 loop: CASNPGGILRELFF. The DNA of the CDR3 is TGTGCCAGCAACCCGGGAGGGATTCTTAGGGAGCTGTTTTTT.

This chain connects TRBV19 to TRBJ1-2, with a tentative D call TRBD1 (5 bases). The germline V gene has CDR1 LNHDA and CDR2 SQIVND (reference sequence). The CDR3 has 16 residues. V lost 5 bases to trimming and J lost 5 bases, with 21 bases between them. The CDR3 loop is CASSAGGDRPLYGYTF. CDR3 DNA: TGTGCCAGTAGTGCCGGGGGGGACCGGCCATTGTATGGCTACACCTTC. The whole variable domain, filled in from reference TRBV19 and TRBJ1-2, reads DGGITQSPKYLFRKEGQNVTLSCEQNLNHDAMYWYRQDPGQGLRLIYYSQIVNDFQKGDIAEGYSVSREKKESFPLTVTSAQKNPTAFYLCASSAGGDRPLYGYTFGSGTRLTVV.

The chain uses TRBV19 and TRBJ1-5; D might be TRBD1 (5 bases). CDR1 is LNHDA and CDR2 is SQIVND in the germline V gene (reference sequence). The V end was cut by 6 bases, the J end by 0 bases, with 9 bases between. This CDR3 is built from 14 residues. The CDR3 DNA sequence: TGTGCCAGTAGCCCAGGGTATAGCAATCAGCCCCAGCATTTT. This encodes CASSPGYSNQPQHF.

CDR3 DNA sequence: TGCGCCAGCAGCTTCCGATCGGTAGCGGCAGGGGAGGGGCCCTACAATGAGCAGTTCTTC. Translating gives CASSFRSVAAGEGPYNEQFF. The rearrangement links TRBV5-1 to TRBJ2-1, with D maybe TRBD2 (7 bases). The CDR3 extends over 20 amino acids. Deletions cut 2 bases from V and 2 bases from J, with 26 bases between. Germline V gene sequence: CDR1 SGHRS, CDR2 YFSETQ.

The chain combines TRBV6-1 with TRBJ1-2, with no clear D. Trimming pared 5 bases from V and 2 bases from J, leaving 12 bases between. The CDR3 contains 14 residues. Germline V gene data show CDR1 as MNHNS and CDR2 as SASEGT. In DNA, the CDR3 is TGTGCCAGCAGTCCGAACGACTCAAACTATGGCTACACCTTC. The encoded protein is CASSPNDSNYGYTF.

CDR3 sequence reads: CASSPDGTGRLREGNTIYF. CDR3 in DNA: TGTGCCAGCAGCCCCGACGGGACAGGGAGATTAAGGGAGGGAAACACCATATATTTT. The rearrangement links TRBV9 to TRBJ1-3; the match to TRBD1 covers 9 bases. V shed 4 bases and J 4 bases; nucleotides not matched to a gene: 18. This CDR3 spans 19 amino acids. CDR1 is SGDLS, CDR2 YYNGEE, per germline.

The chain recombines TRBV11-2 with TRBJ1-2; D remains ambiguous. Germline V lookup: CDR1 SGHAT, CDR2 FQNNGV. The V end lost 8 bases, the J end lost 2 bases, and 12 bases lay between the germline ends. CDR3 length equals 13 residues. CDR3 in amino acids: CASAHITNYGYTF. For the CDR3, the DNA is TGTGCCAGCGCCCATATCACCAACTATGGCTACACCTTC.

This clone has just a few counts. The rearrangement joins TRBV14 to TRBJ2-7, with D perhaps matching TRBD2 (5 bases). There are 18 residues in the CDR3. V was shortened by 4 bases and J by 0 bases, with 22 bases between the two germline ends. The V gene's germline CDR1 is SGHDN and CDR2 FVKESK. The chain's CDR3 is CASSPFGIAITGSYEQYF. In nucleotides, the CDR3 is TGTGCCAGCAGCCCCTTCGGGATCGCAATAACGGGCTCCTACGAGCAGTACTTC.

The V and J genes are TRBV7-9 and TRBJ1-2; 7 bases agree with TRBD1. The length of the CDR3 is 14 residues. Germline V gene lookup returns CDR1 SEHNR and CDR2 FQNEAQ (reference sequence). The J segment lost 4 bases and the V segment lost 5 bases, leaving 7 bases of the junction unmatched. As DNA, the CDR3 is TGTGCCAGCAGCCAAACCACAGGGGTCTATGGCTACACCTTC. As protein: CASSQTTGVYGYTF.

The CDR3 sequence is CASRNTGVNYGYTF. DNA for the CDR3: TGTGCCAGCAGAAACACAGGGGTCAACTATGGCTACACCTTC. The V call is TRBV6-1, the J call TRBJ1-2, with TRBD1 identical over 7 bases. CDR3 length: 14 amino acids. The J segment lost 2 bases and the V segment lost 6 bases, leaving 6 bases of the junction unmatched. In germline, CDR1 is MNHNS, CDR2 SASEGT.

The chain combines TRBV11-3 with TRBJ2-3, with D possibly being TRBD1 (6 bases). V shed 5 bases and J shed 2 bases, with 11 bases lying between them. The CDR3 loop spans 14 amino acids. The germline CDR1 and CDR2 sequences are SGHNT and YENEEA. The CDR3 loop reads CASSRTANTDTQYF. The CDR3 DNA is TGTGCCAGCAGCCGGACAGCGAACACAGATACGCAGTATTTT.

The chain joins TRBV12-5 to TRBJ2-5, with TRBD2 matching 7 bases. Germline V gene lookup returns CDR1 LGHNT and CDR2 FRNRAP. The CDR3 extends over 13 amino acids. Unmatched junction bases numbered 5, after V lost 6 bases and J lost 4 bases. CDR3 residues: CASGPIAGETQYF. DNA of the CDR3: TGTGCTAGTGGCCCGATAGCGGGAGAGACCCAGTACTTC.

V usage is TRBV5-4 and J usage is TRBJ2-5; 9 bases are a match to TRBD2. Trimming cost V 0 bases and J 0 bases; bases outside gene matches: 9. Per germline, CDR1 SGHNT and CDR2 YYREEE (reference sequence). CDR3 size: 18 residues. CDR3 amino acids: CASSLGASGVRYQETQYF. The CDR3, as DNA: TGTGCCAGCAGCTTGGGGGCTAGCGGGGTTCGGTACCAAGAGACCCAGTACTTC.

V is TRBV7-8 and J is TRBJ1-5; tentatively, D is TRBD1 (5 bases). Germline V lookup: CDR1 SGHVS, CDR2 FQNEAQ. Trimming removed 1 base from V and 6 bases from J, with 10 bases in between. This CDR3 is built from 14 residues. CDR3 region: CASSLGERGQPQHF. CDR3 bases: TGTGCCAGCAGCTTAGGGGAGAGGGGTCAGCCCCAGCATTTT.

The rearrangement links TRBV6-1 to TRBJ2-7; 8 nucleotides line up with TRBD1. The V gene's germline CDR1 is MNHNS and CDR2 SASEGT. V lost 6 bases to trimming and J lost 3 bases; unmatched junction nucleotides: 10. The CDR3 runs to 15 residues. The CDR3 sequence is CASSFRQGLIYEQYF. In nucleotides, the CDR3 is TGTGCCAGCAGCTTTCGACAGGGGTTAATCTACGAGCAGTACTTC.

The gene calls are TRBV2 and TRBJ2-5; a possible D gene is TRBD1 (5 bases). This CDR3 is built from 13 residues. V lost 4 bases to trimming and J lost 3 bases, with 9 bases between them. From germline, CDR1 is SNHLY and CDR2 FYNNEI. CDR3 bases: TGTGCCAGCAGTGGGGGCAGAGAAGAGACCCAGTACTTC. Translated: CASSGGREETQYF.

This clone was seen once. The chain couples TRBV4-1 to TRBJ2-5; 8 bases map to TRBD2. Germline V gene sequence: CDR1 MGHRA, CDR2 YSYEKL. The J segment lost 3 bases and the V segment lost 0 bases, leaving 9 bases of the junction unmatched. The CDR3 extends over 17 amino acids. The CDR3 sequence: CASSQDSPGGVKETQYF. The CDR3 DNA sequence: TGCGCCAGCAGCCAAGATTCCCCCGGGGGGGTTAAAGAGACCCAGTACTTC.